Following are 9 T cell receptor beta chains from one sample sequenced in a study of T cell repertoires in cytomegalovirus infection. Their recognized antigens are unknown. Via MiXCR, TCRdb re-called the reads, giving one row per CDR3 protein. The sample contains 50,000 to 55,000 distinct CDR3 sequences, over 15% of which appear only once. Sequencing was performed on CD8+ T cells from cultured PBMCs, taken from culture after CMV antigen stimulation. The receptor set was obtained from a human donor in good health (CMV status not recorded). Some clones in this sample may be carry-over from other donors' samples.

CDR3 DNA sequence: TGCAGCGTTGAAGATTTCTGCCACAGGGTCGGCGAGCAGTACTTC. Protein: CSVEDFCHRVGEQYF. The chain couples TRBV29-1 to TRBJ2-7, with D perhaps matching TRBD1 (6 bases). The CDR3 covers 15 residues. Germline V gene lookup returns CDR1 SQVTM and CDR2 ANQGSEA. Trimming stripped 0 bases from V and 6 bases from J, with 18 bases between.

Only a few counts were recorded for this clonotype. The chain couples TRBV11-3 to TRBJ1-1; D uncertain. This CDR3 has 15 amino acids. V shed 5 bases and J shed 4 bases, with 17 bases lying between them. Germline V lookup: CDR1 SGHNT, CDR2 YENEEA. CDR3 DNA sequence: TGTGCCAGCAGCCCACCTGCCCGGAAAGGCACTGAAGCTTTCTTT. It is translated as CASSPPARKGTEAFF.

In this sample, this clonotype turned up many times. The chain has TRBV19 and TRBJ2-7; D assignment may be TRBD1 or TRBD2 (6 bases each). Germline-derived CDR1 and CDR2 are LNHDA and SQIVND (reference sequence). The germline V and J ends were trimmed by 7 bases and 5 bases, with 18 bases remaining between them. This CDR3 has 14 residues. The CDR3 protein is CASTSGGPGNEQYF. CDR3 nucleotides: TGTGCCAGTACCTCCGGGGGCCCGGGGAACGAGCAGTACTTC.

The chain couples TRBV20-1 to TRBJ2-1, with TRBD2 matching 11 bases. The CDR3 loop spans 14 amino acids. The V gene's germline CDR1 is DFQATT and CDR2 SNEGSKA (reference sequence). The V and J ends lost 5 bases and 3 bases, in that order; junction bases with no gene match: 3. The CDR3 nucleotides are TGCAGTGCTGGTAGCGGGGGGGACTACAATGAGCAGTTCTTC. The encoded protein is CSAGSGGDYNEQFF.

The count of this clonotype is one. CDR3 region: CASSYFFRDRAYEQYF. In DNA, the CDR3 is TGTGCCAGCAGTTACTTCTTCCGGGACAGGGCCTACGAGCAGTACTTC. The rearrangement joins TRBV6-5 to TRBJ2-7; 9 nucleotides line up with TRBD1. The CDR3 extends over 16 amino acids. From germline, CDR1 is MNHEY and CDR2 SVGAGI. The ends lost 1 base at V and 2 bases at J; junction bases unmatched: 6.

This clonotype has ten or more counts. The chain uses TRBV11-2 and TRBJ1-1; 8 bases are shared with TRBD1. V lost 6 bases, J lost 2 bases, and 2 bases stayed unmatched. Per germline, CDR1 SGHAT and CDR2 FQNNGV. This CDR3 region has 13 residues. As DNA, the CDR3 is TGTGCCAGCAGACCAGGGGGCAACACTGAAGCTTTCTTT. Protein: CASRPGGNTEAFF.

This clonotype has more than one count but fewer than ten. The V gene is TRBV19, the J gene TRBJ1-4; TRBD1 is a possible D gene (6 bases). Trimming took off 5 bases at V and 0 bases at J, with 22 bases between the two ends. Germline lookup yields CDR1 LNHDA and CDR2 SQIVND (reference sequence). The CDR3 covers 19 residues. CDR3 sequence: CASSPTAGTLDPTNEKLFF. The CDR3 nucleotides read TGTGCCAGTAGTCCCACCGCCGGGACACTCGATCCAACTAATGAAAAACTGTTTTTT.

In its sample, this clonotype was seen many times. CDR3 residues: CASSGQVAHEQFF. CDR3 nucleotide sequence: TGCGCCAGCAGCGGACAAGTAGCCCATGAGCAGTTCTTC. J is TRBJ2-1 and V is TRBV4-1; D is perhaps TRBD1 (5 bases). The length of the CDR3 is 13 residues. CDR1 and CDR2 (germline): MGHRA, YSYEKL. V dropped 5 bases and J dropped 8 bases, with 13 bases sitting between them.

The chain joins TRBV7-2 to TRBJ1-1; no clear D gene. With 0 bases removed from V and 5 bases from J, the gap between germline ends came to 13 bases. The length of the CDR3 is 15 residues. In germline, CDR1 is SGHTA, CDR2 FQGNSA. CDR3 in amino acids: CASSLAAEVETEAFF. CDR3 DNA: TGTGCCAGCAGCTTAGCGGCCGAGGTGGAAACTGAAGCTTTCTTT.